This T cell receptor beta chain was recorded in a study of chemoradiotherapy in HPV16-positive cancers. Overall study results and limits: Candidate HPV-specific clones and E7-related TCR motifs grew in tumor during treatment.

TCRdb's copy holds only in-frame clones and misses some; the assay was immunoSEQ multiplex PCR. The sample holds several hundred clones, 86% seen once. There are 14 residues in the CDR3. From germline, CDR1 is SEHNR and CDR2 FQNEAQ (reference sequence). Trimming at V came to 1 base and at J to 4 bases, leaving 3 bases not matched to a gene. Worth noting for this clone: Its antigen is unidentified.

The sequence derives from a human donor with HPV-associated anogenital cancer. Here the sequenced sample was tumor tissue, taken from a patient who underwent chemoradiotherapy. The chain couples TRBV7-9 to TRBJ2-7; TRBD1 matches at 8 bases. The CDR3 spells CASSLGGQEYEQYF. The CDR3 bases are TGTGCCAGCAGCTTAGGGGGACAGGAGTACGAGCAGTACTTC.